Described below is a single TCR beta chain sequence and its context. The antigen it recognizes is unknown. No base quality values were provided; no much bigger clone lies one nucleotide off. The CDR1 and CDR2 encoded by the germline V gene are ENHRY and SYGVKD. Spanning cysteine to phenylalanine, the CDR3 consists of 15 amino acids. Only the CDR3 DNA is retained, 45 bases long and in frame from the first base. The V end gives up 2 bases and the J end 10 bases, leaving 11 bases in the junction not matched to a gene. The sample originates from a study of technical replicates of blood from several donors (dated by TCRdb to the late 2010s). Library creation used the immunoSEQ multiplex PCR assay. TCRdb re-hosts the immuneACCESS table, in-frame sequences only. Its copies lack some clones; in the studies checked, an unresolved V gene accounts for under half of them, and the cause for the rest is not known. The sample table records some 80,000 clones; just over 90% of these occur just once. The ten largest clonotypes hold approximately 0.25% of the sample.

This TCR derives from a human donor in good health. Material for sequencing was T cells isolated from PBMCs. Here the chain combines TRBV10-3 and TRBJ2-1; 7 bases in between match TRBD1. At the DNA level, the sequence is TGTGCCATCAGTGAGGGGGACAGCCGACATTGGGAGCAGTTCTTC. This is translated as CAISEGDSRHWEQFF.